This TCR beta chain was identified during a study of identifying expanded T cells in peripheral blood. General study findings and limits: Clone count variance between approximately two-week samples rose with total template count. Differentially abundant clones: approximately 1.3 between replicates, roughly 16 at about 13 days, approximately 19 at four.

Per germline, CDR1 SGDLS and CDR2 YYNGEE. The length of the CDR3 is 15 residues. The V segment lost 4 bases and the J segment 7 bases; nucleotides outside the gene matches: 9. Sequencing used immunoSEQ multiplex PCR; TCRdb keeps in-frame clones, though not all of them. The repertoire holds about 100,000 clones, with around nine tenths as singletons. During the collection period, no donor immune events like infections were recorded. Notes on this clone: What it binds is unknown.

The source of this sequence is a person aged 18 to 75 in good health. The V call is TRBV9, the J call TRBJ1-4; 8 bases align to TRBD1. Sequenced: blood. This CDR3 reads CASSLEGRGPEKLFF. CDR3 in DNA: TGTGCCAGCAGCCTAGAGGGCAGGGGGCCTGAAAAACTGTTTTTT.